These T cell receptor beta chains were read from a single sample in a study of OX40 agonist ivuxolimab in advanced cancers. Generated by immunoSEQ multiplex PCR, the TCRdb table keeps only in-frame clones and is missing some. Of 65,000 to 90,000 clones listed, about 90% are singletons. The sequenced sample was CD4+ or CD8+ T cells sorted from blood, obtained in a trial of the OX40 agonist ivuxolimab. These receptors all stem from an adult with an advanced solid tumor such as melanoma, head and neck, liver or kidney cancer. Each CDR3 is given with its conserved first and last residue. D genes are given only for firm matches. Rows may omit the clone size; those that give it use once, few, many or a size class.

TRBJ1-2	-	TRBV4-2	-	TGTGCCAGCAGCCAAGATTGGAGGGGCTACGGCTACACCTTC	CASSQDWRGYGYTF
TRBJ2-4	-	TRBV9	once	TGTGCCAGCAGCGTAGATGGGGGGTCGGACATTCAGTACTTC	CASSVDGGSDIQYF
TRBJ1-1	TRBD1	TRBV7-3	-	TGTGCCAGCAGCTTAATTCATCAGGGGGAGAACACTGAAGCTTTCTTT	CASSLIHQGENTEAFF
TRBJ1-1	-	TRBV28	-	TGTGCCAGCAGCCCAGGGAACACTGAAGCTTTCTTT	CASSPGNTEAFF
TRBJ2-5	-	TRBV6-1	-	TGTGCCAGCAGTGTCGGATTACACCAACAAGAGACCCAGTACTTC	CASSVGLHQQETQYF
TRBJ1-3	-	TRBV28	-	TGTGCCAGCAGTTTCGCAGCTTCCTCTGGAAACACCATATATTTT	CASSFAASSGNTIYF
TRBJ1-5	-	TRBV4-2	-	TGTGCCAGCAGCCAAGAACTCCTTATGGCCAATCAGCCCCAGCATTTT	CASSQELLMANQPQHF
TRBJ2-1	-	TRBV6-5	-	TGTGCCAGCAGTTACTCGATTCGGGGAAATGAGCAGTTCTTC	CASSYSIRGNEQFF
TRBJ1-2	-	TRBV4-1	-	TGCGCCAGCAGCCAAGCCTCAGAGATCGCTAACTATGGCTACACCTTC	CASSQASEIANYGYTF
TRBJ2-1	TRBD2	TRBV4-3	once	TGCGCCAGCAGCCAAGATGGCCTAGCGGGAGGGCCCTACAATGAGCAGTTCTTC	CASSQDGLAGGPYNEQFF
TRBJ2-1	TRBD1	TRBV6-6	-	TGTGCCAGCAGTGCAGGGGGTCACTACAATGAGCAGTTCTTC	CASSAGGHYNEQFF
TRBJ2-7	-	TRBV7-2	-	TGTGCCAGCAGCTATCCCTCCTACGAGCAGTACTTC	CASSYPSYEQYF
TRBJ1-2	-	TRBV27	-	TGTGCCAGCAGTTTTCAGGGGACGTACGGCTACACCTTC	CASSFQGTYGYTF
TRBJ2-2	TRBD2	TRBV6-5	-	TGTGCCAGCACTCCACTAGCGGATCCCCCCGGGGAGCTGTTTTTT	CASTPLADPPGELFF
TRBJ2-1	-	TRBV7-3	-	TGTGCCAGCAGCTACCCCCGGGACCCCCTAGGTAATGAGCAGTTCTTC	CASSYPRDPLGNEQFF
TRBJ2-4	TRBD2	TRBV9	-	TGTGCCAGCAGCATCTCTAGCGGGAGCGGGGGAAACATTCAGTACTTC	CASSISSGSGGNIQYF
TRBJ1-4	-	TRBV6-4	once	TGTGCCATCATGGTCGTGGAAAAACTGTTTTTT	CAIMVVEKLFF
TRBJ2-2	-	TRBV4-1	-	TGCGCCAGCAGCCAAGGTTGGGGTGCCAGGACCGGGGAGCTGTTTTTT	CASSQGWGARTGELFF
TRBJ2-5	TRBD2	TRBV7-9	-	TGTGCCAGCACCCCTGGACTAGCGGGGGGGCAAGAGACCCAGTACTTC	CASTPGLAGGQETQYF
TRBJ2-1	-	TRBV27	-	TGTGCCAGCAGTCAGGGAGGGGGCAATGAGCAGTTCTTC	CASSQGGGNEQFF
TRBJ1-2	-	TRBV4-2	-	TGTGCCAGCAGCCAAGAGAAGGCCTGGGGCTACACCTTC	CASSQEKAWGYTF
TRBJ1-6	-	TRBV11-3	-	TGTGCCAGCAGCTTAGCAATCTACAATTCACCCCTCCACTTT	CASSLAIYNSPLHF
TRBJ1-6	-	TRBV28	once	TGTGCCAGCAGTTTTCGAGACGTCGGTTCACCCCTCCACTTT	CASSFRDVGSPLHF
TRBJ2-5	TRBD2	TRBV7-2	-	TGTGCCAGCACCCGGACTAGCGGGTTATTGTCAGAGACCCAGTACTTC	CASTRTSGLLSETQYF
TRBJ2-1	-	TRBV27	-	TGTGCCAGCAGTACCCTCGGAGGCTACAATGAGCAGTTCTTC	CASSTLGGYNEQFF
TRBJ1-3	-	TRBV6-1	-	TGTGCCAGCAGTGAGCGATACTCTGGAAACACCATATATTTT	CASSERYSGNTIYF
TRBJ2-1	TRBD2	TRBV30	once	TGTGCCTGGAGCGGGACTAGCGGGGGGTTCTCCTACAATGAGCAGTTCTTC	CAWSGTSGGFSYNEQFF
TRBJ1-2	-	TRBV28	-	TGTGCCAGCAGTTTTCCCCCCACCTTC	CASSFPPTF
TRBJ1-1	-	TRBV19	-	TGTGCCAGTAGGAGACTGGGGGAAACTGAAGCTTTCTTT	CASRRLGETEAFF
TRBJ2-1	TRBD2	TRBV5-4	-	TGTGCCAGCAAAGAGCACCCGGGGGGGGCCGATGAGCAGTTCTTC	CASKEHPGGADEQFF
TRBJ1-5	-	TRBV30	few	TGTGCCTGGAGTCTGGGCGCCGAACAGCCCCAGCATTTT	CAWSLGAEQPQHF
TRBJ2-5	-	TRBV19	-	TGTGCCAGTAGTATAGGACTTCGTCTCCAAGAGACCCAGTACTTC	CASSIGLRLQETQYF
TRBJ1-1	TRBD1	TRBV6-4	-	TGTGCCAGCAGCGTACCGGGACAGGGGCAGGGGGTTTTCACTGAAGCTTTCTTT	CASSVPGQGQGVFTEAFF
TRBJ2-3	-	TRBV27	-	TGTGCCAGCAGTTTAGTATCGTTGGATACGCAGTATTTT	CASSLVSLDTQYF
TRBJ2-3	TRBD2	TRBV28	-	TGTGCCAGCAGTTTTGAACTAGCGGGGGCACCTAGCACAGATACGCAGTATTTT	CASSFELAGAPSTDTQYF
TRBJ1-1	-	TRBV30	-	TGTGCCTGGAGCCCAGCCATGAACACTGAAGCTTTCTTT	CAWSPAMNTEAFF
TRBJ2-6	TRBD1	TRBV7-3	-	TGTGCCAGCAGCCACCGGGACAGGGGGCTTGGGGCCAACGTCCTGACTTTC	CASSHRDRGLGANVLTF
TRBJ1-5	-	TRBV7-8	-	TGTGCCAGCAGCTTAGCGTGGAATCAGCCCCAGCATTTT	CASSLAWNQPQHF
TRBJ2-4	-	TRBV6-4	-	TGTGCCAGCTGGGAAAACATTCAGTACTTC	CASWENIQYF
TRBJ1-6	-	TRBV11-1	-	TGTGCCAGCAGCCCACTTGGACAACATAATTCACCCCTCCACTTT	CASSPLGQHNSPLHF
TRBJ1-5	-	TRBV4-1	-	TGCGCCAGCAGCCTAGGGTTAAGCAATCAGCCCCAGCATTTT	CASSLGLSNQPQHF
TRBJ1-1	-	TRBV4-1	once	TGCGCCAGCAGCCAAGATGTTTTACGGAACACTGAAGCTTTCTTT	CASSQDVLRNTEAFF
TRBJ2-1	-	TRBV25-1	-	TGTGCCACCTTCGGTGAGGGCTATAATGAGCAGTTCTTC	CATFGEGYNEQFF
TRBJ2-3	-	TRBV9	-	TGTGCCAGCAGCGTACTGGGTGGGACAGATACGCAGTATTTT	CASSVLGGTDTQYF
TRBJ1-1	-	TRBV27	-	TGTGCCAGCAGTTTCGGGGGCCTAACTGAAGCTTTCTTT	CASSFGGLTEAFF